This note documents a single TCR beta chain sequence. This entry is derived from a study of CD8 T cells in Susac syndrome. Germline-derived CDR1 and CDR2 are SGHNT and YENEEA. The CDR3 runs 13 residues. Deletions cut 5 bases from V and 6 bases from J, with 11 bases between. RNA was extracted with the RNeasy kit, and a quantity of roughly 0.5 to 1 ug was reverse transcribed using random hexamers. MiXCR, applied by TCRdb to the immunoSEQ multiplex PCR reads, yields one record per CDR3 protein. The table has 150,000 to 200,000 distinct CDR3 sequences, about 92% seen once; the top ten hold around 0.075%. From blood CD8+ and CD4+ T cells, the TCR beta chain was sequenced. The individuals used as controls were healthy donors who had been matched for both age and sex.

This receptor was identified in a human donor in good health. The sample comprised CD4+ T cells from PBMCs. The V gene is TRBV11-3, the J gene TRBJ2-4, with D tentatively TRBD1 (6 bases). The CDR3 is CASSDPGANIQYF. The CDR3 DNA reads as TGTGCCAGCAGCGACCCAGGGGCAAACATTCAGTACTTC.